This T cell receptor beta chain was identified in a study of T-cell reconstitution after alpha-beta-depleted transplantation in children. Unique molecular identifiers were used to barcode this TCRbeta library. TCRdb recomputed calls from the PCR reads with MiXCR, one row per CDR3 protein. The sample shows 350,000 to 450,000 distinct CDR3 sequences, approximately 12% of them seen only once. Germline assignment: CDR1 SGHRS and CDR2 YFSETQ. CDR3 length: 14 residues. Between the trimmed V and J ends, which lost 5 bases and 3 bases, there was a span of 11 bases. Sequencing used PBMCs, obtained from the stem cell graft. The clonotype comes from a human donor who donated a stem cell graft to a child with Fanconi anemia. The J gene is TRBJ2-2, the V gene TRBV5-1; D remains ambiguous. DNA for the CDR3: TGCGCCAGCAGATTCGGGTTGGACACCGGGGAGCTGTTTTTT. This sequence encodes CASRFGLDTGELFF.